This paragraph covers one T cell receptor beta chain sequence. Its antigen is as yet unknown. Germline V CDR1 and CDR2: MNHEY, SVGAGI. The CDR3 has 14 amino acids. Trimming cost V 6 bases and J 4 bases; bases outside gene matches: 9. Profiled with immunoSEQ multiplex PCR; TCRdb holds only in-frame clones, not every one. The sample yields over 150,000 clones, just over 90% seen once. The sample belongs to a study of T cell responses to AZD1222 COVID-19 vaccine. Study outcomes and limitations: At baseline, seropositivity was found in only a handful of AZD1222 recipients. Females outnumbered males among donors, who were mostly white British; clonal diversity was possibly underestimated.

Sequences were derived from peripheral blood, sampled on day 0 of AZD1222 vaccination. The chain joins TRBV6-5 to TRBJ2-7; 7 bases fit TRBD1. This TCR was sampled from an adult in good health. The CDR3: CASRARGSVYEQYF. CDR3 nucleotides: TGTGCCAGCAGGGCCAGGGGGAGCGTTTACGAGCAGTACTTC.